This TCR beta chain originates from a study of Ad26.COV2.S vaccination and SARS-CoV-2 variants. With V trimmed by 5 bases and J by 0 bases, 11 bases remained unmatched. The germline V gene encodes CDR1 SGHVS and CDR2 FNYEAQ. The CDR3 loop spans 18 amino acids. Generated by immunoSEQ multiplex PCR, the TCRdb table keeps only in-frame clones and is missing some. The profile shows some 300,000 clones, 85% of them singletons. Treatment described: over 15 received Ad26.COV2.S at low or high dose, single or two shots; about 5 received placebo; per-sample allocation not given. Each sample was drawn 63 days after the first injection (of vaccine or placebo).

The material was peripheral blood, obtained in a trial of Ad26.COV2.S vaccine versus placebo. V and J are TRBV7-6 and TRBJ2-7; 12 bases agree with TRBD2. This clonotype was obtained from a person between 18 and 60 years old who received the Ad26.COV2.S COVID-19 vaccine or a placebo. DNA of the CDR3: TGTGCCAGCAGCAAAACGACTAGCGGGGGCCGAAGCTCCTACGAGCAGTACTTC. It specifies CASSKTTSGGRSSYEQYF.